This T cell receptor (beta chain) was recovered during a study of shared clonotypes between healthy human individuals. Study at large: The donors, a couple of women and a few men, were aged 18 to 49. CD4 naive and memory got three plates each, CD8 naive two, CD8 memory one.

Remarks on this clone: The antigen is unknown.

Measured with immunoSEQ multiplex PCR; TCRdb has only the in-frame clones, and not every one. The sample has a few million clones, just over 90% seen once. General study points: Naive CD4 clonotypes were shared across a few donors at about 5.2%.

Germline CDR1 is SGDLS and CDR2 is YYNGEE. The CDR3 is made up of 15 amino acids. V lost 0 bases, J lost 5 bases, and 6 bases stayed unmatched. The receptor was derived from a man between 18 and 29 years old in good health. V usage is TRBV9 and J usage is TRBJ1-1; 8 nucleotides match TRBD1. What was sequenced was naive CD4+ T cells sorted from blood. Subset described: CD45RA+ positively selected. The CDR3 reads CASSVVPTGATEAFF. In DNA, the CDR3 is TGTGCCAGCAGCGTAGTTCCGACAGGGGCTACTGAAGCTTTCTTT.